These 9 T cell receptor beta chains were sequenced from one sample in a study of CXCR3-negative and CXCR3-positive naive CD8 T cells (dated by TCRdb to about 2019). Sequencing used a NextSeq 550. The Human TCR Profiling Kit (MiLaboratory) was used to make UMI-labeled 5' RACE TRB cDNA libraries. The reads, reprocessed by TCRdb, yield one row per CDR3 protein sequence and no DNA. The sample's table lists a count of 130,000 or so distinct CDR3 sequences. About 0.48% of the sample belongs to the ten largest clones. Sequences were obtained from naive CXCR3- CD8+ T cells from blood. The sample's cell subset or site label, in plain terms: CD45RO-CCR7+CD27+CD95- naive CD8+ T cells lacking CXCR3 (TNR3-). These receptors were collected from a human donor in good health. Some clones in this sample may be carry-over from other donors' samples.

The chain employs TRBV28 and TRBJ2-1; TCRdb's D call, TRBD2, is unchecked because there is no DNA. Germline V gives CDR1 MDHEN, CDR2 SYDVKM. The CDR3 loop spans 13 amino acids. This chain's CDR3 is CASSFRGLNEQSF.

V and J are TRBV29-1 and TRBJ2-3; TCRdb returns TRBD1, unconfirmable since there is no DNA. CDR3 length: 16 amino acids. The germline V gene has CDR1 SQVTM and CDR2 ANQGSEA. The CDR3 loop reads CSAGGGGLKRTDTQYF.

The rearrangement joins TRBV20-1 to TRBJ2-1. CDR3 size: 12 residues. Germline V CDR1 and CDR2: DFQATT, SNEGSKA (reference sequence). This chain's CDR3 is CSGGAFNNEQFF.

The CDR3 loop reads CASSPITAPTGYSYEQYF. This chain connects TRBV27 to TRBJ2-7; no DNA is available, so the TRBD1 call from TCRdb remains unchecked. The CDR3 runs 18 residues. Germline CDR1 reads MNHEY; CDR2 reads SMNVEV (reference sequence).

V is TRBV10-2 and J is TRBJ2-1; TCRdb selects TRBD2, and the lack of DNA leaves this call unchecked. Germline assignment: CDR1 WSHSY and CDR2 SAAADI. The CDR3 has 17 amino acids. The CDR3 here is CASSGVAGGPMGNEQFF.

Here the CDR3 reads CASSLPLAVGSGGLDTEAFF. V usage is TRBV28 and J usage is TRBJ1-1. The CDR3 is made up of 20 amino acids. From germline, CDR1 is MDHEN and CDR2 SYDVKM.

The V gene is TRBV7-9, the J gene TRBJ1-1; the D gene TCRdb calls, TRBD1, cannot be checked with no DNA. CDR3 length: 13 residues. CDR1 SEHNR and CDR2 FQNEAQ come from the germline V gene (reference sequence). The CDR3 spells CASTGQPNTEAFF.

The V and J genes are TRBV7-3 and TRBJ2-4; TCRdb picks TRBD2, but there is no DNA to check that call. Germline loops: CDR1 SGHTA, CDR2 FQGTGA. This CDR3 region has 18 residues. The CDR3 protein is CASSLSGGLAGVENIQYF. Using reference TRBV7-3 and TRBJ2-4 for the parts outside the CDR3, the full variable domain is GAGVSQTPSNKVTEKGKYVELRCDPISGHTALYWYRQSLGQGPEFLIYFQGTGAADDSGLPNDRFFAVRPEGSVSTLKIQRTERGDSAVYLCASSLSGGLAGVENIQYFGAGTRLSVL.

CDR3 in amino acids: CSAERQGDGNEQFF. The chain joins TRBV20-1 to TRBJ2-1; TCRdb gives TRBD1 as the D gene, but with no DNA this cannot be confirmed. CDR1 DFQATT and CDR2 SNEGSKA come from the germline V gene (reference sequence). The CDR3 runs 14 residues.